These 32 T cell receptor beta chains were sequenced from one sample in a study of shared clonotypes between healthy human individuals. The method was immunoSEQ multiplex PCR; TCRdb's version includes in-frame clones alone and lacks a portion of them. The sample holds some 2,000,000 clones, approximately 95% seen once. Source material: naive CD4+ T cells sorted from blood. Noted subset: CD45RA+ positively selected. The receptors derive from a man younger than 35 in good health.

The chain couples TRBV10-3 to TRBJ1-2; no reliable D call. The germline gives CDR1 ENHRY, CDR2 SYGVKD. V was cut by 7 bases and J by 2 bases, with 17 bases left in between. This CDR3 contains 15 residues. CDR3 region: CAINPTGATNYGYTF. The CDR3 DNA is TGTGCCATCAATCCTACGGGTGCAACGAACTATGGCTACACCTTC.

The rearrangement joins TRBV7-8 to TRBJ2-1, with unresolved D. V gave up 5 bases and J gave up 8 bases, with 22 bases separating them. Germline V gene sequence: CDR1 SGHVS, CDR2 FQNEAQ. CDR3 length equals 16 residues. CDR3 nucleotides: TGTGCCAGCAGCCCCTATTCTGGAGACGTCATACATGAGCAGTTCTTC. Its protein is CASSPYSGDVIHEQFF.

The chain joins TRBV9 to TRBJ1-1; no definite D call. CDR3 length: 15 amino acids. Germline loops: CDR1 SGDLS, CDR2 YYNGEE. Deletions cut 0 bases from V and 1 base from J, with 10 bases between. For the CDR3, the DNA is TGTGCCAGCAGCGTAGACCCCTCCGGGAACACTGAAGCTTTCTTT. Translating it yields CASSVDPSGNTEAFF. Looking up the rest from reference TRBV9 and TRBJ1-1 gives the full variable domain: DSGVTQTPKHLITATGQRVTLRCSPRSGDLSVYWYQQSLDQGLQFLIQYYNGEERAKGNILERFSAQQFPDLHSELNLSSLELGDSALYFCASSVDPSGNTEAFFGQGTRLTVV.

The V call is TRBV29-1, the J call TRBJ2-3, with D possibly matching TRBD1 (6 bases). Deletions cut 7 bases from V and 2 bases from J, with 16 bases between. This CDR3 is built from 14 residues. Germline lookup yields CDR1 SQVTM and CDR2 ANQGSEA. CDR3: CSADRDTNTDTQYF. The CDR3 DNA is TGCAGCGCGGACCGGGACACCAACACAGATACGCAGTATTTT.

V gene TRBV9 combines with J gene TRBJ2-3, with 10 bases identical to TRBD2. The J segment lost 5 bases and the V segment lost 0 bases, leaving 6 bases of the junction unmatched. The germline gives CDR1 SGDLS, CDR2 YYNGEE. The CDR3 totals 16 residues. CDR3: CASSVAASGRLDTQYF. CDR3 sequence (DNA): TGTGCCAGCAGCGTAGCGGCTAGCGGGAGATTAGATACGCAGTATTTT. The full variable domain, in which reference TRBV9 and TRBJ2-3 provide the parts outside the CDR3, is DSGVTQTPKHLITATGQRVTLRCSPRSGDLSVYWYQQSLDQGLQFLIQYYNGEERAKGNILERFSAQQFPDLHSELNLSSLELGDSALYFCASSVAASGRLDTQYFGPGTRLTVL.

About this clone: Distinct nucleotide sequences in the sample also encode this CDR3. The V and J genes are TRBV5-1 and TRBJ1-2; perhaps TRBD1 as D (5 bases). Germline CDR1 is SGHRS and CDR2 is YFSETQ. The CDR3 spans 14 residues. Trimming removed 0 bases from V and 2 bases from J, with 8 bases in between. CDR3 coding DNA: TGCGCCAGCAGCTTGGAAGGGACCAACTATGGCTACACCTTC. It is translated as CASSLEGTNYGYTF.

This sequence joins TRBV28 and TRBJ2-3; 8 bases map to TRBD2. J lost 1 base, V lost 4 bases, and 7 bases had no gene match. The germline gives CDR1 MDHEN, CDR2 SYDVKM. The CDR3 is 16 amino acids. CDR3 DNA sequence: TGTGCCAGCAGTTGCCCGGGGGGGGACTGCACAGATACGCAGTATTTT. Its translation: CASSCPGGDCTDTQYF.

The chain has TRBV9 and TRBJ2-5; D ambiguous. Germline CDR1 and CDR2: SGDLS and YYNGEE. The CDR3 is 16 amino acids. V was trimmed by 0 bases and J by 5 bases, leaving 17 bases between them. CDR3: CASSVGQDRLRETQYF. The CDR3 DNA sequence: TGTGCCAGCAGCGTAGGGCAGGACCGCCTGAGGGAGACCCAGTACTTC. The full variable domain, completed using reference TRBV9 and TRBJ2-5, is DSGVTQTPKHLITATGQRVTLRCSPRSGDLSVYWYQQSLDQGLQFLIQYYNGEERAKGNILERFSAQQFPDLHSELNLSSLELGDSALYFCASSVGQDRLRETQYFGPGTRLLVL.

V and J are TRBV5-1 and TRBJ2-1, with TRBD2 matching 13 bases. The CDR3 has 16 residues. The trim removed 3 bases at V and 5 bases at J, leaving 5 bases unmatched. Germline CDR1 SGHRS, CDR2 YFSETQ. The CDR3: CASSSPGLAGNNEQFF. CDR3 nucleotides: TGCGCCAGCAGCTCCCCGGGACTAGCGGGAAACAATGAGCAGTTCTTC.

The chain recombines TRBV4-1 with TRBJ1-4; 10 nucleotides match TRBD1. The V gene's germline CDR1 is MGHRA and CDR2 YSYEKL. With 6 bases clipped from V and 8 bases from J, the junction kept 12 bases outside the gene matches. The CDR3 is 16 amino acids. CDR3 loop: CASRERQGALGEKLFF. CDR3 sequence (DNA): TGCGCCAGCAGGGAAAGACAGGGGGCGCTTGGAGAAAAACTGTTTTTT.

This chain joins TRBV6-1 and TRBJ1-6; D gene uncertain. Germline loops: CDR1 MNHNS, CDR2 SASEGT. This CDR3 contains 15 residues. Trimming shortened V by 0 bases and J by 8 bases, and 11 bases separated the two germline ends. The CDR3 is CASSEATAADSPLHF. Written as DNA, the CDR3 is TGTGCCAGCAGTGAAGCCACAGCGGCAGATTCACCCCTCCACTTT.

The rearrangement uses TRBV30 and TRBJ1-1, with D tentatively TRBD1 (6 bases). The germline CDR1 and CDR2 sequences are GTSNPN and SVGIG (reference sequence). The V end lost 1 base, the J end lost 3 bases, and 15 bases lay between the germline ends. This CDR3 has 15 residues. CDR3 in DNA: TGTGCCTGGAGTGCTCTTTCAGGGGAGTACACTGAAGCTTTCTTT. It codes for CAWSALSGEYTEAFF.

CDR3 DNA sequence: TGTGCCAGCAGCTTAACTCCCTACAAGGGAGAGCAGTACTTC. It encodes CASSLTPYKGEQYF. This chain joins TRBV7-2 and TRBJ2-7, with D hard to call. V lost 2 bases, J lost 7 bases, and 15 bases lay in between. The CDR3 has 14 amino acids. Germline lookup yields CDR1 SGHTA and CDR2 FQGNSA.

For the CDR3, the DNA is TGTGCCTGGAGTGTAGACAGGCGGGCTAGGGGGAAAAACATTCAGTACTTC. Amino acid sequence: CAWSVDRRARGKNIQYF. The chain combines TRBV30 with TRBJ2-4; tentatively, D is TRBD1 (6 bases). Trimming removed 0 bases from V and 4 bases from J, with 19 bases in between. Germline V gives CDR1 GTSNPN, CDR2 SVGIG (reference sequence). The CDR3 extends over 17 amino acids.

As DNA, the CDR3 is TGTGCCAGCAGCCGGGGCGGACAGATAGCCTCCTACGAGCAGTACTTC. Amino acid sequence: CASSRGGQIASYEQYF. The chain links TRBV5-4 to TRBJ2-7; D is possibly TRBD1 (6 bases). In germline, CDR1 is SGHNT, CDR2 YYREEE (reference sequence). The length of the CDR3 is 16 residues. Trimming took off 4 bases at V and 0 bases at J, with 17 bases between the two ends.

This chain uses TRBV9 with TRBJ2-7, with D perhaps TRBD2 (7 bases). This CDR3 is 15 amino acids long. Deletions cut 3 bases from V and 3 bases from J, with 16 bases between. Germline values: CDR1 SGDLS, CDR2 YYNGEE. CDR3 sequence (DNA): TGTGCCAGCAGCGCGAGAAGCGGGGACAACTACGAGCAGTACTTC. Residues: CASSARSGDNYEQYF.

The CDR3: CASSLDYGELEAFF. The CDR3 nucleotides read TGTGCCAGCAGCTTGGACTATGGGGAACTTGAAGCTTTCTTT. This rearrangement joins TRBV5-4 to TRBJ1-1; D is uncertain. The CDR3 is 14 residues long. Germline V gene data show CDR1 as SGHNT and CDR2 as YYREEE (reference sequence). V lost 0 bases and J 7 bases, leaving 13 bases between the germline ends.

V gene TRBV11-2 combines with J gene TRBJ2-7; unclear D gene. CDR1 and CDR2 from the germline V gene are SGHAT and FQNNGV. The CDR3 is made up of 13 amino acids. Between the trimmed V and J ends, which lost 0 bases and 1 base, there was a span of 4 bases. The CDR3 region is CASSLDGSYEQYF. The CDR3 region has the DNA TGTGCCAGCAGCTTAGACGGATCCTACGAGCAGTACTTC.

J is TRBJ1-1 and V is TRBV5-1; a possible D gene is TRBD1 (5 bases). The CDR3 is 13 residues long. Germline V lookup: CDR1 SGHRS, CDR2 YFSETQ. The V end lost 0 bases, the J end lost 6 bases, and 9 bases lay between the germline ends. The CDR3 DNA reads TGCGCCAGCAGCTTGGCCAGGGAGTCTGAAGCTTTCTTT. It specifies CASSLARESEAFF.

CDR3 sequence (DNA): TGTGCCAGCATGTCAACCGGGACAGGGGTATCACCCCTCCACTTT. Amino acid sequence: CASMSTGTGVSPLHF. V and J are TRBV27 and TRBJ1-6; 10 bases align to TRBD1. This CDR3 has 15 amino acids. Per germline, CDR1 MNHEY and CDR2 SMNVEV (reference sequence). After removal of 7 bases from V and 10 bases from J, the junction contained 10 bases not matched to a gene.

The chain joins TRBV2 to TRBJ1-4; the match to TRBD1 covers 8 bases. The CDR3 covers 14 residues. V lost 7 bases to trimming and J lost 8 bases; unmatched junction nucleotides: 9. CDR1 is SNHLY, CDR2 FYNNEI, per germline. This CDR3 reads CASTLQGAWEKLFF. In nucleotides, the CDR3 is TGTGCCAGCACCCTTCAGGGGGCTTGGGAAAAACTGTTTTTT.

V is TRBV19 and J is TRBJ2-7; TRBD2 is a possible D gene (6 bases). The CDR3 totals 15 residues. Deletions cut 3 bases from V and 0 bases from J, with 12 bases between. Germline V gene lookup returns CDR1 LNHDA and CDR2 SQIVND (reference sequence). CDR3 coding DNA: TGTGCCAGTAGTATTGCGGGGTCCTCCTCCTACGAGCAGTACTTC. Protein sequence: CASSIAGSSSYEQYF. Full variable domain (missing parts from reference TRBV19 and TRBJ2-7): DGGITQSPKYLFRKEGQNVTLSCEQNLNHDAMYWYRQDPGQGLRLIYYSQIVNDFQKGDIAEGYSVSREKKESFPLTVTSAQKNPTAFYLCASSIAGSSSYEQYFGPGTRLTVT.

This chain connects TRBV19 to TRBJ1-6; TRBD1 might be the D (6 bases). CDR1 and CDR2 (germline): LNHDA, SQIVND (reference sequence). The CDR3 is 14 amino acids. The V gene lost 4 bases and the J gene lost 5 bases, with 9 bases spanning the gap. As DNA, the CDR3 is TGTGCCAGTAGTACCCGGACAGATAATTCACCCCTCCACTTT. Amino acids: CASSTRTDNSPLHF.

V and J are TRBV10-1 and TRBJ1-1; 8 bases match TRBD1. The J segment lost 7 bases and the V segment lost 0 bases, leaving 7 bases of the junction unmatched. CDR3 length: 15 residues. Germline loops: CDR1 WNHNN, CDR2 SYGVQD (reference sequence). The CDR3 coding sequence is TGCGCCAGCAGTGAGTCTCACAGGGGGGGATTTGAAGCTTTCTTT. Its translation is CASSESHRGGFEAFF.

CDR3 sequence (DNA): TGCGCCAGCAGCATCGGCAGACAGGGGGACCAAGAGACCCAGTACTTC. Residues: CASSIGRQGDQETQYF. The chain is built from TRBV5-1 and TRBJ2-5, with 9 bases fitting TRBD1. The CDR3 is 16 amino acids. Trimming cost V 4 bases and J 0 bases; bases outside gene matches: 7. Germline V gene lookup returns CDR1 SGHRS and CDR2 YFSETQ.

This chain joins TRBV6-5 and TRBJ1-1; the D is unclear. The V gene lost 5 bases and the J gene lost 1 base, with 11 bases spanning the gap. Germline loops: CDR1 MNHEY, CDR2 SVGAGI. CDR3 length: 14 residues. Written as DNA, the CDR3 is TGTGCCAGCAGTCCTAATGAGCGGAACACTGAAGCTTTCTTT. Protein: CASSPNERNTEAFF.

This chain joins TRBV6-1 and TRBJ2-3; D is ambiguous. This CDR3 is 14 amino acids long. Germline V gene data show CDR1 as MNHNS and CDR2 as SASEGT. The V and J ends lost 7 bases and 5 bases respectively, with 16 bases between them. The CDR3 nucleotides are TGTGCCAGCACGAAATACGACCCCGGAGATACGCAGTATTTT. Its protein product is CASTKYDPGDTQYF.

The chain joins TRBV7-3 to TRBJ2-5; D unclear. In germline, CDR1 is SGHTA, CDR2 FQGTGA. The CDR3 has 13 amino acids. Trimming took off 8 bases at V and 0 bases at J, with 10 bases between the two ends. CDR3 bases: TGTGCCAGCCCTCGACGGAACCAAGAGACCCAGTACTTC. Residues: CASPRRNQETQYF.

The chain employs TRBV5-4 and TRBJ2-7; 15 nucleotides line up with TRBD2. Trimming cost V 2 bases and J 7 bases; bases outside gene matches: 1. This CDR3 has 14 amino acids. Germline-derived CDR1 and CDR2 are SGHNT and YYREEE (reference sequence). The CDR3 loop reads CASSFGTSGREQYF. For the CDR3, the DNA is TGTGCCAGCAGCTTCGGGACTAGCGGGAGGGAGCAGTACTTC.

The chain carries TRBV6-1 and TRBJ1-2; D remains ambiguous. The CDR3 has 15 residues. Trimming removed 6 bases from V and 3 bases from J, with 17 bases in between. Germline CDR1 MNHNS, CDR2 SASEGT. This CDR3 reads CASSGQPDLYYGYTF. The CDR3, as DNA: TGTGCCAGCAGCGGCCAGCCGGACCTGTACTATGGCTACACCTTC.

This chain connects TRBV16 to TRBJ2-7; TRBD1 matches 12 bases. V lost 0 bases to trimming and J lost 5 bases; unmatched junction nucleotides: 5. Germline loops: CDR1 KGHSY, CDR2 FQNENV. The CDR3 is 16 residues long. CDR3 residues: CASSQSGTGGRNEQYF. The CDR3 DNA sequence: TGTGCCAGCAGCCAATCCGGGACAGGGGGCAGGAACGAGCAGTACTTC.

This clone was recorded once. V is TRBV7-9 and J is TRBJ2-3, with 9 bases aligning to TRBD2. This CDR3 contains 16 residues. Trimming removed 3 bases from V and 2 bases from J; junction bases left unmatched: 6. Germline V gene lookup returns CDR1 SEHNR and CDR2 FQNEAQ (reference sequence). CDR3 sequence reads: CASSFLAGGITDTQYF. CDR3 bases: TGTGCCAGCAGCTTCTTGGCGGGAGGGATCACAGATACGCAGTATTTT.